The present entry profiles one T cell receptor beta chain with its context. Losses at the gene ends were 8 bases for V and 8 bases for J; bases not matched to a gene: 8. The germline gives CDR1 MNHEY, CDR2 SVGAGI. The CDR3 has 14 residues. Method: immunoSEQ multiplex PCR; TCRdb's copy keeps in-frame clones and lacks some. The sample records around 60,000 clones, roughly 89% being singletons. The record originates from a study of T cell changes during pregnancy in multiple sclerosis. The sequenced sample was CD4+ T cells from peripheral blood mononuclear cells, obtained after pregnancy. The J gene is TRBJ1-4, the V gene TRBV6-5, with TRBD1 matching 10 bases. The sequence derives from a female donor in good health, enrolled as a control in a pregnancy study. CDR3 nucleotides: TGTGCCAGCCAAGAGACAGGGGGCCGGGAAAAACTGTTTTTT. As protein: CASQETGGREKLFF.